What follows describes a single T cell receptor (beta chain). Data came from immunoSEQ multiplex PCR; TCRdb stores just in-frame clones and leaves some out. The sample holds about 160,000 clones, roughly 80% seen once. The sample belongs to a study of blood T cell repertoires in COVID-19. Study information: Sources were T cells, B-cell-depleted T cells, or PBMCs; the material itself was cDNA or gDNA.

This CDR3 contains 13 residues. Trimming stripped 5 bases from V and 4 bases from J, with 9 bases between. This receptor was obtained from a man between 65 and 85 years old with acute or convalescent COVID-19. This chain connects TRBV12-3 or TRBV12-4 to TRBJ1-5; no clear D. Sequenced material: peripheral blood. The CDR3 spells CASSVAGNQPQHF. The CDR3 DNA reads TGTGCCAGCAGTGTGGCGGGGAATCAGCCCCAGCATTTT.